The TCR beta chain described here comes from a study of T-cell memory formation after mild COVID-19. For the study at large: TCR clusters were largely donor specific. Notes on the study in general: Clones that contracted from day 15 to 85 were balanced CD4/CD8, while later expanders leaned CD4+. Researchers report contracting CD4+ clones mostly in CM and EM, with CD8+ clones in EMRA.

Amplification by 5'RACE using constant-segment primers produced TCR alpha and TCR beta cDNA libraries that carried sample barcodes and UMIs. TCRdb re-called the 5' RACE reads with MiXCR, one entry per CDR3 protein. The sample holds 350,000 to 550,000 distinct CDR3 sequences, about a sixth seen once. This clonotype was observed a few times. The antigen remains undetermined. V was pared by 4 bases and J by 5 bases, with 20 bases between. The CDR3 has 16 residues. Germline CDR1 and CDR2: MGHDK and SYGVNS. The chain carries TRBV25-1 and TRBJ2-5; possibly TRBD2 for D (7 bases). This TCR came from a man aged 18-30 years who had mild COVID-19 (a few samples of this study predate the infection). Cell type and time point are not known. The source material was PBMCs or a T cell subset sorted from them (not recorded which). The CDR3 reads CASSAFHRGAGETQYF. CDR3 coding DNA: TGTGCCAGCAGTGCCTTCCACCGGGGGGCAGGGGAGACCCAGTACTTC.